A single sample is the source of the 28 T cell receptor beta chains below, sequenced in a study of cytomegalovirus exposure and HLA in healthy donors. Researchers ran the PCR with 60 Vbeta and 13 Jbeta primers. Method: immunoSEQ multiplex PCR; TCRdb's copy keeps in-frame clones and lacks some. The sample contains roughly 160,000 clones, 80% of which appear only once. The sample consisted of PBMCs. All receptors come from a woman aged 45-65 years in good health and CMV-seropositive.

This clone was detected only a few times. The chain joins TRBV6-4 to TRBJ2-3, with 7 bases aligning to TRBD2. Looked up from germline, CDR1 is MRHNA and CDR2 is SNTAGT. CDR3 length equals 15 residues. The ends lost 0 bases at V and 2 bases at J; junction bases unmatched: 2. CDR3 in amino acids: CASSDSGRATDTQYF. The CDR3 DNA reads TGTGCCAGCAGTGACTCTGGGAGGGCCACAGATACGCAGTATTTT.

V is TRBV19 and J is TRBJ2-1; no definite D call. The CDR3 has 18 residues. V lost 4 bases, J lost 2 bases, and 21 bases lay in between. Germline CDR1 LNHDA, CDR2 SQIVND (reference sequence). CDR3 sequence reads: CASSTMVEFGEPYNEQFF. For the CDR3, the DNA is TGTGCCAGTAGTACCATGGTGGAGTTTGGTGAGCCCTACAATGAGCAGTTCTTC.

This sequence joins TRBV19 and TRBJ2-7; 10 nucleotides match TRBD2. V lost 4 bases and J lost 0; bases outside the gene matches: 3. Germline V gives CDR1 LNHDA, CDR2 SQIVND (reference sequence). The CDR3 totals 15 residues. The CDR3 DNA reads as TGTGCCAGTAGTACGTGGACTAGCGGCTCCTACGAGCAGTACTTC. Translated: CASSTWTSGSYEQYF.

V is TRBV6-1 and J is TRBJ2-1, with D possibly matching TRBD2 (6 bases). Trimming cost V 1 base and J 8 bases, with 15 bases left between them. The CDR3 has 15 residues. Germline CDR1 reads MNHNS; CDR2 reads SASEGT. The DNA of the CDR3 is TGTGCCAGCAGTGAAGTTGCGGGGTATGCGGATGAGCAGTTCTTC. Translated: CASSEVAGYADEQFF.

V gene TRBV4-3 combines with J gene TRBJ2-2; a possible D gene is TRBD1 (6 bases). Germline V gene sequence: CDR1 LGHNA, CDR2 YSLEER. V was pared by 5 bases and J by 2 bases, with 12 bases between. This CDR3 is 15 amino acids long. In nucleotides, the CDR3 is TGCGCCAGCAGCAATGGGGGCCCAAACACCGGGGAGCTGTTTTTT. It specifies CASSNGGPNTGELFF.

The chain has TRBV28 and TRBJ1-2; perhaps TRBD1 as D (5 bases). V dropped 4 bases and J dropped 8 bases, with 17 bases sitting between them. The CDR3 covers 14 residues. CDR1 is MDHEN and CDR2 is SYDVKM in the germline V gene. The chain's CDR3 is CASSSLPAGGGYTF. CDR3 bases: TGTGCCAGCAGTTCATTGCCGGCCGGGGGGGGCTACACCTTC.

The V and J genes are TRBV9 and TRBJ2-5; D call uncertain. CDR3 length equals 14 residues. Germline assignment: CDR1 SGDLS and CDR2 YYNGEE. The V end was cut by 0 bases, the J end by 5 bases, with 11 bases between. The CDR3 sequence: CASSVGPLRETQYF. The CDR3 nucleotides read TGTGCCAGCAGCGTAGGACCATTGAGGGAGACCCAGTACTTC.

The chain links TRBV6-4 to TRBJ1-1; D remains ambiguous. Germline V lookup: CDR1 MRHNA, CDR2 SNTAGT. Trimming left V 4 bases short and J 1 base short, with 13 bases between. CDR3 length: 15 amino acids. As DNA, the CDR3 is TGTGCCAGCAGTGCACGACACCTGGGGAACACTGAAGCTTTCTTT. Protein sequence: CASSARHLGNTEAFF.

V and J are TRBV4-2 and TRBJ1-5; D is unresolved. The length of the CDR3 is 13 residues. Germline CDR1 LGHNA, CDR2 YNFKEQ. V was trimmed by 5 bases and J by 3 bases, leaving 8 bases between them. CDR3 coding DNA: TGTGCCAGCAGCGAAGGGCCCAATCAGCCCCAGCATTTT. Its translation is CASSEGPNQPQHF.

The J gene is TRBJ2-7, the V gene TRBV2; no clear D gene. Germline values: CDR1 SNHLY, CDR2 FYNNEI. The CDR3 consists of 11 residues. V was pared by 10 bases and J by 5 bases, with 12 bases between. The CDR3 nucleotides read TGTGCCACTGGTGGTCGGGACGAGCAGTACTTC. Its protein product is CATGGRDEQYF.

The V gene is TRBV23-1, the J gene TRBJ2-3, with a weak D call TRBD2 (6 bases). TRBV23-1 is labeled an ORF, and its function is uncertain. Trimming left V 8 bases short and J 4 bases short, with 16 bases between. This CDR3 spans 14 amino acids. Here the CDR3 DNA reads TGCGCCAGCTCCCGAGCGGGTCCCCCAGATACGCAGTATTTT. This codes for CASSRAGPPDTQYF.

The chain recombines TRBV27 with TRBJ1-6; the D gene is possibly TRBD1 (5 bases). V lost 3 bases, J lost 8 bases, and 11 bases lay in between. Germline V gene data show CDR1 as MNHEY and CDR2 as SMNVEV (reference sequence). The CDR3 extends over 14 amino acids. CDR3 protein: CASSFQGGYSPLHF. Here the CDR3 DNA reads TGTGCCAGCAGTTTCCAGGGTGGGTATTCACCCCTCCACTTT.

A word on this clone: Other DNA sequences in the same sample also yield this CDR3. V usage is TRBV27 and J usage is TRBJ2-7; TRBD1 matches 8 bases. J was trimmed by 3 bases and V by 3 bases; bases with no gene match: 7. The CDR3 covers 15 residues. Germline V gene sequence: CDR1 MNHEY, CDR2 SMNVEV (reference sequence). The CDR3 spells CASSLSGTGIYEQYF. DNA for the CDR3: TGTGCCAGCAGTTTGTCCGGGACAGGAATCTACGAGCAGTACTTC.

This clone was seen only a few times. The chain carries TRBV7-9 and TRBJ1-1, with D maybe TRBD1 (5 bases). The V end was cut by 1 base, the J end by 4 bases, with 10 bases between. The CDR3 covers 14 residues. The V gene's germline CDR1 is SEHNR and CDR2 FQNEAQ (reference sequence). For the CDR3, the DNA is TGTGCCAGCAGCTTAGTCAGGGTAAGCACTGAAGCTTTCTTT. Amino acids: CASSLVRVSTEAFF.

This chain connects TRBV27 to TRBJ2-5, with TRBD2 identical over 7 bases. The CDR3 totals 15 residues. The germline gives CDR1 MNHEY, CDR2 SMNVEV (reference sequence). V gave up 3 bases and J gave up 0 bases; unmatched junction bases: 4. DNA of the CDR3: TGTGCCAGCAGTTTCGCTAGCGGAGACCAAGAGACCCAGTACTTC. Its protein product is CASSFASGDQETQYF.

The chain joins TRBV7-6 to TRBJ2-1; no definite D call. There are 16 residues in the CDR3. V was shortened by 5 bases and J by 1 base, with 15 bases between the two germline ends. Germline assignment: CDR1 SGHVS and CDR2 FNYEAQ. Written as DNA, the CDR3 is TGTGCCAGCAGCCCGAGTCTAGTTGGGTCCTACAATGAGCAGTTCTTC. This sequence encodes CASSPSLVGSYNEQFF.

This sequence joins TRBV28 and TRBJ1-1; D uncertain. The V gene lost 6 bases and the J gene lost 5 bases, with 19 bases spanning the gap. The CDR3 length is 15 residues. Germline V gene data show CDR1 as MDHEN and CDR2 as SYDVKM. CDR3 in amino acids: CASSVSQLPGTEAFF. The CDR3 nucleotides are TGTGCCAGCAGCGTATCCCAACTACCCGGAACTGAAGCTTTCTTT.

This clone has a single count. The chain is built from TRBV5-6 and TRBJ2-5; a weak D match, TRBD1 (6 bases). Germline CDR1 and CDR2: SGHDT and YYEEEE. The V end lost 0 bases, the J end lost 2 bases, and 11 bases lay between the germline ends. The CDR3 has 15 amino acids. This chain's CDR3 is CASSLGGGGQETQYF. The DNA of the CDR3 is TGTGCCAGCAGCTTGGGTGGGGGCGGACAAGAGACCCAGTACTTC. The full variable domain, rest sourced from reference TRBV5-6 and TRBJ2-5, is DAGVTQSPTHLIKTRGQQVTLRCSPKSGHDTVSWYQQALGQGPQFIFQYYEEEERQRGNFPDRFSGHQFPNYSSELNVNALLLGDSALYLCASSLGGGGQETQYFGPGTRLLVL.

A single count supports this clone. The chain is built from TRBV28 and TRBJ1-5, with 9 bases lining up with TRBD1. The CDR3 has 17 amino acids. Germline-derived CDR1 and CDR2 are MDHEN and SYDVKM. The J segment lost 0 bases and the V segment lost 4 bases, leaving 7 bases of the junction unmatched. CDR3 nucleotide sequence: TGTGCCAGCAGTTCACTCGGGACAGGGAATAGCAATCAGCCCCAGCATTTT. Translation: CASSSLGTGNSNQPQHF.

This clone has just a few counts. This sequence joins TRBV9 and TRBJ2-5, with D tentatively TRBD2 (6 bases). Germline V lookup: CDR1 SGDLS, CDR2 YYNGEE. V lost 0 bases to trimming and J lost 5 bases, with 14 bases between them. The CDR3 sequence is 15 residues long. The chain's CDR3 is CASSVEVGGRETQYF. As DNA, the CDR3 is TGTGCCAGCAGCGTAGAAGTGGGGGGAAGGGAGACCCAGTACTTC.

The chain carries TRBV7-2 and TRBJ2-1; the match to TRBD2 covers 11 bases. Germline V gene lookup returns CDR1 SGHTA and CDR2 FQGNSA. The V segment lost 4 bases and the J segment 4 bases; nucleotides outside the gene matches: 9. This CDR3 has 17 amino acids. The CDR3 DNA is TGTGCCAGCAGCTCGACCAGACTAGCGGGGAGTTACAATGAGCAGTTCTTC. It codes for CASSSTRLAGSYNEQFF.

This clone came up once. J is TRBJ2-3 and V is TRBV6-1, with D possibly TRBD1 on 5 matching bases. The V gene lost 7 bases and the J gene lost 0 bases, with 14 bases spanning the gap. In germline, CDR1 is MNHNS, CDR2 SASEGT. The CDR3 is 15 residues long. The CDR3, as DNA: TGTGCCAGCACCCCCGGCAGGGCTAGCACAGATACGCAGTATTTT. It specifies CASTPGRASTDTQYF.

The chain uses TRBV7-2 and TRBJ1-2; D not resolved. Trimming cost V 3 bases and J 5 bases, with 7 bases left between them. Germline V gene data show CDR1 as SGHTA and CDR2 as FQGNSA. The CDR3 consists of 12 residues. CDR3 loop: CASSFADYGYTF. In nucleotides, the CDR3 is TGTGCCAGCAGCTTTGCGGATTATGGCTACACCTTC.

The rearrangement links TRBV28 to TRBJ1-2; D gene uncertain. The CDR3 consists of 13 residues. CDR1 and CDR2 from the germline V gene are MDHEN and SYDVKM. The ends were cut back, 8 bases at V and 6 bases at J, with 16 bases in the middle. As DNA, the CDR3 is TGTGCCAGCCATGGGTGGAGGATAGATGGCTACACCTTC. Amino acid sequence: CASHGWRIDGYTF.

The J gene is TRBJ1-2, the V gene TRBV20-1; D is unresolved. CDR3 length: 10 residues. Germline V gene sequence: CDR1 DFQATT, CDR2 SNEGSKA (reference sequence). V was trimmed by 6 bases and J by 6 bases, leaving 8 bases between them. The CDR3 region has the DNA TGCAGTGCCGGGAAAGATGGCTACACCTTC. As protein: CSAGKDGYTF.

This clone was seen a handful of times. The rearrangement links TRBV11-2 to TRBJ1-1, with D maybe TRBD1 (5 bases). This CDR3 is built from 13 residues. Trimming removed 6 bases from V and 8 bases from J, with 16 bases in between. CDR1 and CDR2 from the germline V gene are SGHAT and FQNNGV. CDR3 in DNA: TGTGCCAGCAGGCCCGGAGGGGACCGGGAAGCTTTCTTT. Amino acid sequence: CASRPGGDREAFF.

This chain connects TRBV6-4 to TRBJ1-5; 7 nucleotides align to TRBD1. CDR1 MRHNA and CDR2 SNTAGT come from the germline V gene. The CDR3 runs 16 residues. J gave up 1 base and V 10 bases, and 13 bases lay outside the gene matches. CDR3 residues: CANQGQPRLSNQPQHF. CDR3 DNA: TGTGCCAACCAGGGACAGCCGCGTTTAAGCAATCAGCCCCAGCATTTT.

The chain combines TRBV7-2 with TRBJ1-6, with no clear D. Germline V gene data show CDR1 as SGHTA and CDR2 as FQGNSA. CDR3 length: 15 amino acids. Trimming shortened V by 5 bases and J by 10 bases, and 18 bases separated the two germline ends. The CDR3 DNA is TGTGCCAGCAGCCCCCCAACCGGGAATGGATCACCCCTCCACTTT. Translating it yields CASSPPTGNGSPLHF. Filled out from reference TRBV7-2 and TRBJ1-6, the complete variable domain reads GAGVSQSPSNKVTEKGKDVELRCDPISGHTALYWYRQSLGQGLEFLIYFQGNSAPDKSGLPSDRFSAERTGGSVSTLTIQRTQQEDSAVYLCASSPPTGNGSPLHFGNGTRLTVT.